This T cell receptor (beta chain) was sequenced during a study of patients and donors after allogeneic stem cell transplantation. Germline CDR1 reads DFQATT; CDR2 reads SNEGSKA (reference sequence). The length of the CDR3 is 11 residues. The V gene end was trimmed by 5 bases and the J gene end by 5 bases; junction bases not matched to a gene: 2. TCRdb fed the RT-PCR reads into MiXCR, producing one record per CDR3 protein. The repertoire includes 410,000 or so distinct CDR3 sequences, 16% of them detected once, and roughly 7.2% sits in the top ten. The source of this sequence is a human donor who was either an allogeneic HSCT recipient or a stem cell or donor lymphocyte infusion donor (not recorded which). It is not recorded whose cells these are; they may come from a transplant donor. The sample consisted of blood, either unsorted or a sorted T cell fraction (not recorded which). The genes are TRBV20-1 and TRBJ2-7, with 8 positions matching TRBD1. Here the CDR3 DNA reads TGCAGTGCTCCACAGGGGGACGAGCAGTACTTC. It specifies CSAPQGDEQYF.